This T cell receptor beta chain derives from a study of patients and donors after allogeneic stem cell transplantation. TCRdb fed the RT-PCR reads into MiXCR, producing one record per CDR3 protein. The sample lists 390,000 or so distinct CDR3 sequences, under 20% seen once, with around 7.9% in the top ten. This CDR3 comprises 17 residues. CDR1 and CDR2 (germline): SEHNR, FQNEAQ (reference sequence). V was clipped by 0 bases and J by 4 bases, with 16 bases between them. This clonotype was detected a few times. The material sequenced was blood, either unsorted or a sorted T cell fraction (not recorded which). This chain joins TRBV7-9 and TRBJ1-5; D possibly corresponds to TRBD1 (6 bases). This TCR derives from a human donor who was either an allogeneic HSCT recipient or a stem cell or donor lymphocyte infusion donor (not recorded which). It is not recorded whose cells these are; they may come from a transplant donor. The CDR3 reads CASSLAPYREKNQPQHF. DNA for the CDR3: TGTGCCAGCAGCTTAGCCCCATACAGGGAAAAGAATCAGCCCCAGCATTTT.